Listed here are 12 T cell receptor beta chains from one sample, sequenced in a study of blood T cells in healthy people across ages. Combining a sample-barcoded 5' primer with a J-beta primer mix, a second PCR ran for roughly 6 to 12 cycles. In TCRdb, the 5' RACE reads were re-called with MiXCR into one record per CDR3 protein. The sample lists around 900,000 distinct CDR3 sequences, around 26% occurring once. What was sequenced was blood. The receptors originated from a woman of 80 years or more in good health.

This clonotype was seen many times. This rearrangement joins TRBV20-1 to TRBJ2-7, with D perhaps TRBD1 (5 bases). The V gene lost 6 bases and the J gene lost 5 bases, with 20 bases spanning the gap. Germline V gene data show CDR1 as DFQATT and CDR2 as SNEGSKA (reference sequence). CDR3 length: 14 residues. The CDR3 protein is CSADAQGRLHEQYF. CDR3 nucleotide sequence: TGCAGTGCCGACGCGCAGGGTCGATTACACGAGCAGTACTTC.

Of note for this clonotype: This may arise from a read error, as a much more abundant clone is one base away. The chain carries TRBV20-1 and TRBJ2-1; TRBD2 is a possible D gene (6 bases). Germline V gene sequence: CDR1 DFQATT, CDR2 SNEGSKA (reference sequence). The CDR3 has 13 residues. V was trimmed by 6 bases and J by 9 bases, leaving 18 bases between them. The CDR3 region is CSASTGTCAEQFF. The DNA of the CDR3 is TGCAGTGCCTCCACCGGGACTTGTGCTGAGCAGTTCTTC.

For this clonotype: This may be a read error, as it is one base from a much larger clone. This rearrangement joins TRBV12-3 or TRBV12-4 to TRBJ2-3, with a tentative D call TRBD2 (7 bases). The CDR3 totals 14 residues. The CDR3 spells CASSLRRGPDTRYF. CDR3 in DNA: TGTGCCAGCAGTTTGAGGCGGGGGCCAGATACGCGGTATTTT.

A note on this clonotype: The junction differs from germline at one of its ends, possibly a read error. The chain combines TRBV27 with TRBJ1-2; 9 nucleotides agree with TRBD1. The CDR3 totals 14 residues. Germline V gene lookup returns CDR1 MNHEY and CDR2 SMNVEV (reference sequence). The CDR3 reads CASSLSGTGNGHTF. The CDR3 nucleotides read TGTGCCAGCAGTTTATCAGGGACAGGGAATGGCCACACCTTC.

This clonotype was detected ten times or more. The rearrangement links TRBV6-5 to TRBJ1-2; 7 bases match TRBD1. This CDR3 is built from 13 residues. Germline V gives CDR1 MNHEY, CDR2 SVGAGI. The V and J ends lost 6 bases and 6 bases, in that order; junction bases with no gene match: 7. CDR3 amino acids: CASRLGGANGYTF. In DNA, the CDR3 is TGTGCCAGCAGACTAGGGGGCGCGAATGGCTACACCTTC.

The chain recombines TRBV9 with TRBJ2-3; 9 bases line up with TRBD2. The V and J ends lost 4 bases and 2 bases, in that order; junction bases with no gene match: 5. The CDR3 is 15 amino acids. The germline V gene encodes CDR1 SGDLS and CDR2 YYNGEE. CDR3 region: CASSKSSGDTDTQYF. DNA for the CDR3: TGTGCCAGCAGCAAGTCTAGCGGGGACACAGATACGCAGTATTTT.

This clonotype was seen ten or more times. The V call is TRBV5-5, the J call TRBJ2-7; a weak D match, TRBD1 (6 bases). Deletions cut 0 bases from V and 1 base from J, with 11 bases between. The CDR3 is 15 amino acids. Per the germline V gene, CDR1 is SGHKS and CDR2 is YYEKEE (reference sequence). CDR3 nucleotide sequence: TGTGCCAGCAGCTTGGGGGGGCACCCTTCCTACGAGCAGTACTTC. Its protein product is CASSLGGHPSYEQYF.

The table lists this clonotype with many counts. The CDR3 bases are TGTGCCAGCAGCCGACAGGGAAATCAGCCCCAGCATTTT. It is translated as CASSRQGNQPQHF. This chain uses TRBV12-3 or TRBV12-4 with TRBJ1-5; 7 positions match TRBD1. V shed 6 bases and J 4 bases; nucleotides not matched to a gene: 3. The CDR3 is made up of 13 amino acids.

This clonotype was observed at least ten times. The rearrangement joins TRBV4-3 to TRBJ2-2; D is undetermined. The CDR3 has 14 residues. In germline, CDR1 is LGHNA, CDR2 YSLEER. Trimming took off 0 bases at V and 4 bases at J, with 6 bases between the two ends. The CDR3 reads CASSQDTFTGELFF. CDR3 nucleotide sequence: TGCGCCAGCAGCCAAGATACGTTCACCGGGGAGCTGTTTTTT.

This clonotype was detected ten times or more. This chain joins TRBV4-1 and TRBJ1-2; unclear D gene. The germline gives CDR1 MGHRA, CDR2 YSYEKL. The CDR3 covers 14 residues. V gave up 4 bases and J gave up 5 bases, with 14 bases separating them. In DNA form, the CDR3 reads TGCGCCAGCAGCCGAACAAATGGCGGGTATGGCTACACCTTC. It translates to CASSRTNGGYGYTF.

This clonotype was counted a few times. A much larger clone lies one base from this, so it may be a read error. The rearrangement joins TRBV6-5 to TRBJ2-1, with 7 bases identical to TRBD2. The DNA end is more similar to TRBJ2-7, so the J call may be wrong. Germline loops: CDR1 MNHEY, CDR2 SVGAGI. There are 15 residues in the CDR3. CDR3 DNA: TGTGCCAGCAGTTACTCTAGCGGGCCCTACAATGAGCAGTACTTC. Protein: CASSYSSGPYNEQYF.

The chain joins TRBV30 to TRBJ2-2; D is possibly TRBD2 (6 bases). The V end lost 4 bases, the J end lost 5 bases, and 23 bases lay between the germline ends. Germline V gene lookup returns CDR1 GTSNPN and CDR2 SVGIG (reference sequence). The CDR3 extends over 17 amino acids. In DNA, the CDR3 is TGTGCCTGGACCGCCCCCCGCGGAGGGGTAAAGACCGGGGAGCTGTTTTTT. It translates to CAWTAPRGGVKTGELFF.